Shown below are 8 T cell receptor beta chains from a single sample sequenced in a study of early T cells in non-severe SARS-CoV-2 infection. TCRdb called the 5' RACE reads again in MiXCR, with one record for every CDR3 protein. The table includes over 50,000 distinct CDR3 sequences, 14% to 15% detected once. The sequences come from whole blood, collected at baseline. The source is an adult who was a healthcare worker with PCR-confirmed SARS-CoV-2 infection or an uninfected control (not recorded which).

Many counts were recorded for this clonotype. The rearrangement joins TRBV29-1 to TRBJ2-3; D is unresolved. V was trimmed by 4 bases and J by 1 base, leaving 6 bases between them. The V gene's germline CDR1 is SQVTM and CDR2 ANQGSEA. The length of the CDR3 is 12 residues. The CDR3 region is CSVGEGTDTQYF. CDR3 sequence (DNA): TGCAGCGTTGGCGAAGGCACAGATACGCAGTATTTT.

In its sample, this clonotype was seen many times. The V and J genes are TRBV12-3 or TRBV12-4 and TRBJ2-2; no firm D call. V was clipped by 0 bases and J by 0 bases, with 5 bases between them. The CDR3 runs to 15 residues. CDR3 protein: CASSLAETNTGELFF. CDR3 coding DNA: TGTGCCAGCAGTTTAGCGGAGACGAACACCGGGGAGCTGTTTTTT.

This sequence joins TRBV15 and TRBJ2-1; D call uncertain. The V and J ends lost 0 bases and 4 bases respectively, with 10 bases between them. Germline CDR1 is LNHNV and CDR2 is YYDKDF (reference sequence). The CDR3 runs 15 residues. CDR3 in amino acids: CATSRDRLTYNEQFF. CDR3 DNA: TGTGCCACCAGCAGAGATCGGCTTACTTACAATGAGCAGTTCTTC.

The chain uses TRBV29-1 and TRBJ2-5; D assignment may be TRBD1 or TRBD2 (5 bases each). This CDR3 contains 13 residues. V gave up 3 bases and J gave up 1 base, with 9 bases separating them. Germline values: CDR1 SQVTM, CDR2 ANQGSEA. The CDR3 loop is CSVEGTGQETQYF. Here the CDR3 DNA reads TGCAGCGTTGAGGGGACGGGCCAAGAGACCCAGTACTTC.

The chain combines TRBV2 with TRBJ1-3, with D uncertain. Per germline, CDR1 SNHLY and CDR2 FYNNEI. V was clipped by 3 bases and J by 2 bases, with 11 bases between them. The CDR3 totals 15 residues. CDR3 region: CASSDGVTTGNTIYF. The CDR3 DNA follows: TGTGCCAGCAGTGATGGGGTAACTACTGGAAACACCATATATTTT. The variable domain in full, with the rest retrieved from reference TRBV2 and TRBJ1-3, is EPEVTQTPSHQVTQMGQEVILRCVPISNHLYFYWYRQILGQKVEFLVSFYNNEISEKSEIFDDQFSVERPDGSNFTLKIRSTKLEDSAMYFCASSDGVTTGNTIYFGEGSWLTVV.

This sequence joins TRBV3-1 and TRBJ2-5; D is unresolved. The CDR3 runs 12 residues. V lost 1 base and J lost 9, with 9 bases in between. CDR1 is LGHDT and CDR2 is YNNKEL in the germline V gene (reference sequence). The CDR3 region has the DNA TGTGCCAGCAGCCAAGCGGGTCGATCCCAGTACTTC. It encodes CASSQAGRSQYF.

Here the CDR3 DNA reads TGTGCCAGCAAGACAGGGAACACAGATACGCAGTATTTT. Translating gives CASKTGNTDTQYF. V is TRBV6-1 and J is TRBJ2-3; 7 nucleotides agree with TRBD1. The trim removed 7 bases at V and 2 bases at J, leaving 3 bases unmatched. Germline CDR1 is MNHNS and CDR2 is SASEGT. The CDR3 has 13 amino acids.

The J gene is TRBJ2-1, the V gene TRBV10-3; D not resolved. There are 12 residues in the CDR3. Between the trimmed V and J ends, which lost 2 bases and 11 bases, there was a span of 10 bases. CDR1 and CDR2 (germline): ENHRY, SYGVKD. CDR3 loop: CAISEIPQQQFF. The CDR3 DNA follows: TGTGCCATCAGTGAGATCCCCCAGCAGCAGTTCTTC.